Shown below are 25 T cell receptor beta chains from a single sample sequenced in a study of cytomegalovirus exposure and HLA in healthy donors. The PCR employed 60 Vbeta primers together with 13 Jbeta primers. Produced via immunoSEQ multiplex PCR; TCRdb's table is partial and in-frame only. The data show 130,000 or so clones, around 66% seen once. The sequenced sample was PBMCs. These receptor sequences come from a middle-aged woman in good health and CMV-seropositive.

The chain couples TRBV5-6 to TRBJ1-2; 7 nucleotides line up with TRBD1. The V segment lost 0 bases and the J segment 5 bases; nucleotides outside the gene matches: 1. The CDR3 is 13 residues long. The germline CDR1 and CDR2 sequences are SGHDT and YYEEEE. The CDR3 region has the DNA TGTGCCAGCAGCTTGGTCAGGGGGTATGGCTACACCTTC. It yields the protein CASSLVRGYGYTF.

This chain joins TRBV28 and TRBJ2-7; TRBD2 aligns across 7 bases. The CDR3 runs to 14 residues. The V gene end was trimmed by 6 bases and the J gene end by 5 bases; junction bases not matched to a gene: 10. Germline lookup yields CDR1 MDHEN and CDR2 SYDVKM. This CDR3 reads CASSPLRETNEQYF. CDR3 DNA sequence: TGTGCCAGCAGCCCCTTGCGGGAGACGAACGAGCAGTACTTC. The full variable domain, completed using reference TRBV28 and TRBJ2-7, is DVKVTQSSRYLVKRTGEKVFLECVQDMDHENMFWYRQDPGLGLRLIYFSYDVKMKEKGDIPEGYSVSREKKERFSLILESASTNQTSMYLCASSPLRETNEQYFGPGTRLTVT.

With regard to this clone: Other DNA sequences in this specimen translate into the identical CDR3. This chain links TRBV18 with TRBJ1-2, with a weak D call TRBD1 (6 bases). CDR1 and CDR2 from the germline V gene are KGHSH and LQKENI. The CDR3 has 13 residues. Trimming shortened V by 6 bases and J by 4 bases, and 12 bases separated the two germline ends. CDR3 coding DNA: TGTGCCAGCTCCCCCGGACAGTCCTATGGCTACACCTTC. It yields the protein CASSPGQSYGYTF.

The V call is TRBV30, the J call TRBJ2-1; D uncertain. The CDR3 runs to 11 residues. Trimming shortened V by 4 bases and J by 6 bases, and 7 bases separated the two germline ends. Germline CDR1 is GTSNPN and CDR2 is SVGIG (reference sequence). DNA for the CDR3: TGTGCCTGGACCCCTAGCAATGAGCAGTTCTTC. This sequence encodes CAWTPSNEQFF. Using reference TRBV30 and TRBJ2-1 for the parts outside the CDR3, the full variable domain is SQTIHQWPATLVQPVGSPLSLECTVEGTSNPNLYWYRQAAGRGLQLLFYSVGIGQISSEVPQNLSASRPQDRQFILSSKKLLLSDSGFYLCAWTPSNEQFFGPGTRLTVL.

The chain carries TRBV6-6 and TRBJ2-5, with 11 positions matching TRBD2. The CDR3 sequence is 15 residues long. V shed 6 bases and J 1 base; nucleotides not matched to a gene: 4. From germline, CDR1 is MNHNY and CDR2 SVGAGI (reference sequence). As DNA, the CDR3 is TGTGCCAGCAGGAGACTAGCGGGGTTCCAAGAGACCCAGTACTTC. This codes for CASRRLAGFQETQYF.

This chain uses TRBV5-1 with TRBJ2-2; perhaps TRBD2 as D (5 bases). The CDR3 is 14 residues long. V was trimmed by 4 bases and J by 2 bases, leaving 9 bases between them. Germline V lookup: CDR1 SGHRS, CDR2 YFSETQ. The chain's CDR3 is CASSPGINTGELFF. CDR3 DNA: TGCGCCAGCAGCCCCGGGATAAACACCGGGGAGCTGTTTTTT. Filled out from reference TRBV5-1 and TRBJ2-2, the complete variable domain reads KAGVTQTPRYLIKTRGQQVTLSCSPISGHRSVSWYQQTPGQGLQFLFEYFSETQRNKGNFPGRFSGRQFSNSRSEMNVSTLELGDSALYLCASSPGINTGELFFGEGSRLTVL.

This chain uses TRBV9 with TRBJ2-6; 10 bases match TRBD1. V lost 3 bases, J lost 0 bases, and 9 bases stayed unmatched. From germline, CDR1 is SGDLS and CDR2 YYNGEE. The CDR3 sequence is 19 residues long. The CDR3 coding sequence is TGTGCCAGCAGCGGGCCCCGGGACAGGGGCCACTCTGGGGCCAACGTCCTGACTTTC. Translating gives CASSGPRDRGHSGANVLTF.

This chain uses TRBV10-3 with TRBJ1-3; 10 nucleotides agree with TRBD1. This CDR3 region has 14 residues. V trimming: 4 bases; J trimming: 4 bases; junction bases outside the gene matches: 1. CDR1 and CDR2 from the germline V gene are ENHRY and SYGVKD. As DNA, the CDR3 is TGTGCCATCAGTGCGGGACAGGGGGGAAACACCATATATTTT. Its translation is CAISAGQGGNTIYF.

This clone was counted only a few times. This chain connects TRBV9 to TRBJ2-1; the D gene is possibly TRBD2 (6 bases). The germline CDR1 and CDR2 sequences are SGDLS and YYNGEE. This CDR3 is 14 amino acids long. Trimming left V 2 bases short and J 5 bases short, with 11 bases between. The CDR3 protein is CASSVGGRDNEQFF. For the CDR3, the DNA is TGTGCCAGCAGCGTCGGGGGAAGAGACAATGAGCAGTTCTTC. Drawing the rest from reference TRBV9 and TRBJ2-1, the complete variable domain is DSGVTQTPKHLITATGQRVTLRCSPRSGDLSVYWYQQSLDQGLQFLIQYYNGEERAKGNILERFSAQQFPDLHSELNLSSLELGDSALYFCASSVGGRDNEQFFGPGTRLTVL.

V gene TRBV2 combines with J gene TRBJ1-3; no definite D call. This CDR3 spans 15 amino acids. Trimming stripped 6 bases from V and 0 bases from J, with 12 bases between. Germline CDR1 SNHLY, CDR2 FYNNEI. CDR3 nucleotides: TGTGCCAGCAGCGAACGACAAAGCTCTGGAAACACCATATATTTT. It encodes CASSERQSSGNTIYF.

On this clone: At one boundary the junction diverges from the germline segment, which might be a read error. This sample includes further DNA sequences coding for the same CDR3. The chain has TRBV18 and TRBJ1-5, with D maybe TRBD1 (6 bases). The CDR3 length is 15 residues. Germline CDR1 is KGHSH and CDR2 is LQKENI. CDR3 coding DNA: TGTGCCAGCTCACTACGACAGGAGCTCAATCAGCCCCAACATTTT. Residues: CASSLRQELNQPQHF.

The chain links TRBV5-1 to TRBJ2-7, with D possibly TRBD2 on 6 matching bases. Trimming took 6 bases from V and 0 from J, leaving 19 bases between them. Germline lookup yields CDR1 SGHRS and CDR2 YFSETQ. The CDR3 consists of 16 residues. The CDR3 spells CASTGEVGPSSYEQYF. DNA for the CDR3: TGCGCCAGCACGGGGGAGGTGGGGCCTAGCTCCTACGAGCAGTACTTC.

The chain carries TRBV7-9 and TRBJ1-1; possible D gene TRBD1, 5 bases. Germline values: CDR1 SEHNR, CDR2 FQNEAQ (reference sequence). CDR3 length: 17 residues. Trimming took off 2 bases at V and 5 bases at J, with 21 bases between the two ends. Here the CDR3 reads CASSLMRASGVGTEAFF. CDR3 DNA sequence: TGTGCCAGCAGCTTAATGCGCGCGTCGGGGGTTGGGACTGAAGCTTTCTTT.

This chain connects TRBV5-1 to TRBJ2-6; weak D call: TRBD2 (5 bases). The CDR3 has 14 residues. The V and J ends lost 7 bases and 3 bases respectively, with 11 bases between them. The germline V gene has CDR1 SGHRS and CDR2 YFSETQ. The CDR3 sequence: CASSGGGGANVLTF. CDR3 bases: TGCGCCAGCTCTGGAGGCGGTGGGGCCAACGTCCTGACTTTC.

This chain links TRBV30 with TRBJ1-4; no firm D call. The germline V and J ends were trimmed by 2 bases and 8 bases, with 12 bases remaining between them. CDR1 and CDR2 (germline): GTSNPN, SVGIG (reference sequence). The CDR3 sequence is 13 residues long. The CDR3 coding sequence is TGTGCCTGGAGTCGGCAGGTGAAGGAAAAACTGTTTTTT. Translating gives CAWSRQVKEKLFF.

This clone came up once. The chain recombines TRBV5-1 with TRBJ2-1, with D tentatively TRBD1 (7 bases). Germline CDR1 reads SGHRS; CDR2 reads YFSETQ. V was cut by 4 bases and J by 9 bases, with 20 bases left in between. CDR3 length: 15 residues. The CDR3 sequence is CASSTAGLAGGEQFF. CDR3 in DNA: TGCGCCAGCAGCACAGCGGGCCTAGCAGGGGGTGAGCAGTTCTTC.

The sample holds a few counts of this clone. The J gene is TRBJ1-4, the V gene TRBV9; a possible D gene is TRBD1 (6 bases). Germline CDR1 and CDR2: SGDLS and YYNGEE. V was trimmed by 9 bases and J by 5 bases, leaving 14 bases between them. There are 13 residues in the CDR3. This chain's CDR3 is CATDGQRNEKLFF. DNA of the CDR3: TGTGCCACCGATGGACAGAGGAATGAAAAACTGTTTTTT.

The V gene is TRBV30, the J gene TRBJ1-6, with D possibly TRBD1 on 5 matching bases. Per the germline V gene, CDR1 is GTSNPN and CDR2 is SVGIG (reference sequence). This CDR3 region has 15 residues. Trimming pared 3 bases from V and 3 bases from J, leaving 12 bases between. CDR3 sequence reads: CAWRRGKLYNSPLHF. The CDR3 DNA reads TGTGCCTGGAGAAGGGGTAAACTCTATAATTCACCCCTCCACTTT.

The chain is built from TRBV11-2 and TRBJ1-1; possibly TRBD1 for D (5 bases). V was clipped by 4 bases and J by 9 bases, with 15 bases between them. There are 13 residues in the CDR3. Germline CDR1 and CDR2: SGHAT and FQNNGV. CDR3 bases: TGTGCCAGCAGCTCAATCCGACAGCCCCAAGCTTTCTTT. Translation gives CASSSIRQPQAFF.

CDR3 DNA sequence: TGTGCCATCAGTACAGGGCCCACTGAAGCTTTCTTT. It encodes CAISTGPTEAFF. This chain joins TRBV10-3 and TRBJ1-1; TRBD1 might be the D (6 bases). The CDR3 covers 12 residues. V lost 5 bases and J lost 4, with 8 bases in between. Germline lookup yields CDR1 ENHRY and CDR2 SYGVKD.

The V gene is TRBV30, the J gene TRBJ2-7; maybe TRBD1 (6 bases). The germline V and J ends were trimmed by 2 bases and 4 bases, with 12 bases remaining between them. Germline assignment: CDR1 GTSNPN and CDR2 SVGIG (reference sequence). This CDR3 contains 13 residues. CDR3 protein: CAWSNLGGYEQYF. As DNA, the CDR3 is TGTGCCTGGAGTAATCTAGGGGGATACGAGCAGTACTTC.

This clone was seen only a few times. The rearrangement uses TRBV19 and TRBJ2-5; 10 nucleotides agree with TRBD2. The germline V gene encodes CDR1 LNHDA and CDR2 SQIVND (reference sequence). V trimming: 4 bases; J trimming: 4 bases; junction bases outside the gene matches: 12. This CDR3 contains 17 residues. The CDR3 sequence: CASSTDLRTSGGETQYF. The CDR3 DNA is TGTGCCAGTAGTACTGATTTGAGGACTAGCGGTGGAGAGACCCAGTACTTC.

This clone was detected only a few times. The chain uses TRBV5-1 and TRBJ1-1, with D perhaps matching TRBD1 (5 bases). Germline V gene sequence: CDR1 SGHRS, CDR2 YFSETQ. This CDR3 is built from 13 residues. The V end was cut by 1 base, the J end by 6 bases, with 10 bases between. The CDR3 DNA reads TGCGCCAGCAGCTTGTCGGGGGAGGCTGAAGCTTTCTTT. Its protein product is CASSLSGEAEAFF.

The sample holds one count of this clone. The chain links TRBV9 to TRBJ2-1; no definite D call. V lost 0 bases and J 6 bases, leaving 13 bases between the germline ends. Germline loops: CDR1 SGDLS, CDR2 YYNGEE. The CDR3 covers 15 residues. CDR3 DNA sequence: TGTGCCAGCAGCGTAGGAAGTCTAGGTGGCAATGAGCAGTTCTTC. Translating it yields CASSVGSLGGNEQFF.

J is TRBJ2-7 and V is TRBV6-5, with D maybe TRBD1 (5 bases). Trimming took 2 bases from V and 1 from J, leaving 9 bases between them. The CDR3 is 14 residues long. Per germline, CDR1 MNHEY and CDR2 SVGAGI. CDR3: CASSYKTASYEQYF. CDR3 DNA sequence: TGTGCCAGCAGTTACAAGACAGCATCCTACGAGCAGTACTTC.